The 3 T cell receptor beta chains listed next were all sequenced from one sample in a study of T cells in narcolepsy. Profiling relied on immunoSEQ multiplex PCR, and the TCRdb table lists in-frame clones only, not all of them. The profile shows around 30,000 clones, about 83% of them singletons. Sequencing was performed on CD45RA- memory CD4+ T cells from PBMCs. All receptors come from a human donor with narcolepsy.

The rearrangement uses TRBV7-2 and TRBJ2-5, with 9 nucleotides matching TRBD1. Per germline, CDR1 SGHTA and CDR2 FQGNSA. The length of the CDR3 is 16 residues. Trimming at V came to 3 bases and at J to 1 base, leaving 6 bases not matched to a gene. CDR3 amino acids: CASSFVDRGSQETQYF. As DNA, the CDR3 is TGTGCCAGCAGCTTTGTGGACAGGGGCTCCCAAGAGACCCAGTACTTC.

This chain links TRBV19 with TRBJ2-5, with D possibly being TRBD2 (5 bases). The DNA end is more similar to TRBJ2-7, so the J call may be wrong. CDR1 LNHDA and CDR2 SQIVND come from the germline V gene (reference sequence). The CDR3 totals 14 residues. CDR3 amino acids: CASSAIGGSYEQYF. CDR3 in DNA: TGTGCCAGTAGTGCGATCGGAGGCTCCTACGAGCAGTACTTC.

V usage is TRBV7-2 and J usage is TRBJ2-2; TRBD2 aligns across 14 bases. This CDR3 is built from 16 residues. From germline, CDR1 is SGHTA and CDR2 FQGNSA. V shed 5 bases and J 7 bases; nucleotides not matched to a gene: 6. The CDR3 region has the DNA TGTGCCAGCAGCCCTGGACTAGCGGGGGGACTCGGGGAGCTGTTTTTT. It is translated as CASSPGLAGGLGELFF.